The 10 T cell receptor beta chains listed next were all sequenced from one sample in a study of blood T cell repertoires in COVID-19. The method was immunoSEQ multiplex PCR; TCRdb's version includes in-frame clones alone and lacks a portion of them. The table includes about 180,000 clones, over 75% detected once. Sequencing was done on a sample of peripheral blood. The receptors were gathered from a man in his sixties with acute or convalescent COVID-19.

V and J are TRBV28 and TRBJ1-6, with TRBD1 as a possible D gene (5 bases). From germline, CDR1 is MDHEN and CDR2 SYDVKM. The CDR3 consists of 15 residues. V lost 3 bases and J lost 10, with 16 bases in between. CDR3 in amino acids: CASSLWGGGGSPLHF. The CDR3 bases are TGTGCCAGCAGTTTGTGGGGCGGGGGAGGCTCACCCCTCCACTTT. The full variable domain, in which reference TRBV28 and TRBJ1-6 provide the parts outside the CDR3, is DVKVTQSSRYLVKRTGEKVFLECVQDMDHENMFWYRQDPGLGLRLIYFSYDVKMKEKGDIPEGYSVSREKKERFSLILESASTNQTSMYLCASSLWGGGGSPLHFGNGTRLTVT.

The gene calls are TRBV9 and TRBJ2-1; 8 bases line up with TRBD2. Germline CDR1 reads SGDLS; CDR2 reads YYNGEE. The V segment lost 4 bases and the J segment 6 bases; nucleotides outside the gene matches: 9. This CDR3 contains 15 residues. CDR3 DNA: TGTGCCAGCAGCCATAGCGGGATATCAACCAATGAGCAGTTCTTC. Residues: CASSHSGISTNEQFF.

The J gene is TRBJ2-1, the V gene TRBV6-6, with D maybe TRBD1 (6 bases). This CDR3 region has 12 residues. The germline V gene has CDR1 MNHNY and CDR2 SVGAGI (reference sequence). The CDR3 sequence is CAGASGYNEQFF. The CDR3, as DNA: TGTGCGGGGGCTAGTGGCTACAATGAGCAGTTCTTC.

V gene TRBV5-6 combines with J gene TRBJ2-6; 9 bases match TRBD1. V was pared by 3 bases and J by 5 bases, with 9 bases of the junction left unmatched. The V gene's germline CDR1 is SGHDT and CDR2 YYEEEE. The CDR3 totals 17 residues. DNA of the CDR3: TGTGCCAGCAGCTACCGACAGGGGGGGACCCGGGCCAACGTCCTGACTTTC. Translated: CASSYRQGGTRANVLTF.

This clone has only one observation. This chain uses TRBV5-1 with TRBJ2-1, with TRBD2 matching over 9 bases. The CDR3 has 16 amino acids. Looked up from germline, CDR1 is SGHRS and CDR2 is YFSETQ. V gave up 0 bases and J gave up 8 bases; unmatched junction bases: 9. The CDR3: CASSLGAGGPEYEQFF. CDR3 DNA: TGCGCCAGCAGCTTGGGTGCGGGAGGGCCCGAATATGAGCAGTTCTTC.

The chain uses TRBV19 and TRBJ2-3; D gene uncertain. The germline V and J ends were trimmed by 2 bases and 0 bases, with 6 bases remaining between them. CDR1 is LNHDA and CDR2 is SQIVND in the germline V gene (reference sequence). CDR3 length: 14 residues. The CDR3 coding sequence is TGTGCCAGTAGTATAATGACTAGCACAGATACGCAGTATTTT. This translates into CASSIMTSTDTQYF.

The rearrangement links TRBV6-6 to TRBJ2-6; no clear D. Trimming shortened V by 6 bases and J by 0 bases, and 6 bases separated the two germline ends. From germline, CDR1 is MNHNY and CDR2 SVGAGI (reference sequence). The CDR3 sequence is 14 residues long. The CDR3 DNA reads as TGTGCCAGCAGGTCGGGCTCTGGGGCCAACGTCCTGACTTTC. Translation: CASRSGSGANVLTF.

The V and J genes are TRBV7-9 and TRBJ1-1, with D perhaps matching TRBD1 (5 bases). CDR1 and CDR2 from the germline V gene are SEHNR and FQNEAQ (reference sequence). Trimming took off 3 bases at V and 0 bases at J, with 8 bases between the two ends. This CDR3 spans 14 amino acids. CDR3 protein: CASSLDTLNTEAFF. For the CDR3, the DNA is TGTGCCAGCAGCTTGGACACTTTGAACACTGAAGCTTTCTTT.

V and J are TRBV25-1 and TRBJ2-1, with TRBD2 matching 7 bases. V shed 5 bases, J shed 1 base, and the junction held 11 bases outside the gene matches. The germline gives CDR1 MGHDK, CDR2 SYGVNS. There are 17 residues in the CDR3. The CDR3 protein is CASSPGGLADSYNEQFF. In DNA form, the CDR3 reads TGTGCCAGCAGTCCCGGTGGGCTAGCGGATTCCTACAATGAGCAGTTCTTC.

The chain combines TRBV18 with TRBJ1-3; 7 bases are shared with TRBD1. The CDR3 totals 16 residues. Germline lookup yields CDR1 KGHSH and CDR2 LQKENI. J gave up 4 bases and V 3 bases, and 9 bases lay outside the gene matches. The CDR3 nucleotides are TGTGCCAGCTCACCGAATGAGGGGGCAGCAGGAAACACCATATATTTT. It is translated as CASSPNEGAAGNTIYF.